One sample yielded the 30 T cell receptor beta chains listed below, sequenced in a study of cytomegalovirus exposure and HLA in healthy donors. The assay was immunoSEQ multiplex PCR, and TCRdb's table has in-frame clones only and misses some. Here the sample spans about 130,000 clones, 75% to 90% being singletons. Sequencing was carried out using PBMCs. The source of these receptors is a woman under 30 in good health and CMV-seronegative.

The chain has TRBV5-1 and TRBJ2-1; 9 bases match TRBD1. This CDR3 spans 17 amino acids. Trimming at V came to 0 bases and at J to 5 bases, leaving 9 bases not matched to a gene. From germline, CDR1 is SGHRS and CDR2 YFSETQ. In nucleotides, the CDR3 is TGCGCCAGCAGCTTGGGGTCGAGCAGGACAGGGGACAATGAGCAGTTCTTC. Its translation is CASSLGSSRTGDNEQFF.

This clone was seen just once. The chain combines TRBV10-3 with TRBJ2-2, with D perhaps matching TRBD2 (7 bases). The length of the CDR3 is 17 residues. V was trimmed by 8 bases and J by 7 bases, leaving 26 bases between them. CDR1 is ENHRY, CDR2 SYGVKD, per germline. The CDR3 sequence: CAIGTLRGALPRGELFF. CDR3 DNA sequence: TGTGCCATCGGTACCTTACGGGGGGCCCTCCCACGCGGGGAGCTGTTTTTT.

The chain recombines TRBV5-6 with TRBJ2-7; D may be TRBD2 (6 bases). V was trimmed by 5 bases and J by 1 base, leaving 10 bases between them. Germline V gives CDR1 SGHDT, CDR2 YYEEEE. The CDR3 has 13 amino acids. The CDR3 region has the DNA TGTGCCAGCAGTTACCGGGGGTCCTACGAGCAGTACTTC. Residues: CASSYRGSYEQYF.

The V call is TRBV15, the J call TRBJ2-1; 10 nucleotides match TRBD1. The length of the CDR3 is 14 residues. Germline CDR1 is LNHNV and CDR2 is YYDKDF (reference sequence). With 5 bases clipped from V and 5 bases from J, the junction kept 3 bases outside the gene matches. The CDR3 here is CATSRDRGHNEQFF. CDR3 in DNA: TGTGCCACCAGCCGGGACAGGGGACACAATGAGCAGTTCTTC.

The genes are TRBV18 and TRBJ2-1, with TRBD1 matching 7 bases. This CDR3 region has 14 residues. Trimming removed 2 bases from V and 7 bases from J; junction bases left unmatched: 5. Germline loops: CDR1 KGHSH, CDR2 LQKENI. The CDR3 reads CASSPGQVTNEQFF. As DNA, the CDR3 is TGTGCCAGCTCACCAGGACAGGTGACTAATGAGCAGTTCTTC.

V is TRBV10-2 and J is TRBJ1-1, with D possibly TRBD1 on 6 matching bases. Germline CDR1 reads WSHSY; CDR2 reads SAAADI. V was trimmed by 5 bases and J by 4 bases, leaving 14 bases between them. The CDR3 has 14 residues. The DNA of the CDR3 is TGCGCCAGCAGTTTTCAGGGGATTTCCACTGAAGCTTTCTTT. This translates into CASSFQGISTEAFF.

The gene calls are TRBV21-1 and TRBJ1-6; the table's D call, TRBD1, was not checked against the DNA. TRBV21-1 represents a pseudogene. The CDR3 contains 12 residues. CDR3: CGRVGTNSPLHF. The CDR3 DNA follows: TGTGGTCGAGTGGGGACAAATTCACCCCTCCACTTT.

CDR3 sequence (DNA): TGTGCCAGCACCACCAGGGCAGTCAGCGATTCACCCCTCCACTTT. Protein: CASTTRAVSDSPLHF. The rearrangement joins TRBV2 to TRBJ1-6; possible D gene TRBD1, 5 bases. The CDR3 totals 15 residues. Trimming pared 7 bases from V and 8 bases from J, leaving 18 bases between. CDR1 is SNHLY, CDR2 FYNNEI, per germline.

In DNA, the CDR3 is TGTGCCAGCAGCTCGAGGGTCGGGGAAGGGATCTACGAGCAGTACTTC. Translation: CASSSRVGEGIYEQYF. V gene TRBV7-9 combines with J gene TRBJ2-7, with D tentatively TRBD2 (5 bases). Germline V gene data show CDR1 as SEHNR and CDR2 as FQNEAQ (reference sequence). The CDR3 has 16 amino acids. V shed 4 bases and J shed 3 bases, with 19 bases lying between them.

The chain is built from TRBV11-3 and TRBJ2-2; D may be TRBD2 (5 bases). Trimming shortened V by 11 bases and J by 1 base, and 17 bases separated the two germline ends. Per the germline V gene, CDR1 is SGHNT and CDR2 is YENEEA. The CDR3 totals 15 residues. In DNA form, the CDR3 reads TGTGCCCCCATAGAGTTCGGGGTGAACACCGGGGAGCTGTTTTTT. Its protein is CAPIEFGVNTGELFF.

This rearrangement joins TRBV5-1 to TRBJ2-1; tentative D call: TRBD2 (6 bases). Germline-derived CDR1 and CDR2 are SGHRS and YFSETQ. Trimming stripped 4 bases from V and 0 bases from J, with 11 bases between. CDR3 length: 15 amino acids. The CDR3, as DNA: TGCGCCAGCAGCCCTTTAGCGGTCTCCTACAATGAGCAGTTCTTC. Its translation is CASSPLAVSYNEQFF.

The V call is TRBV6-6, the J call TRBJ1-2; D not certain. The V end lost 9 bases, the J end lost 8 bases, and 13 bases lay between the germline ends. This CDR3 is built from 11 residues. Germline V CDR1 and CDR2: MNHNY, SVGAGI (reference sequence). CDR3 nucleotide sequence: TGTGCCAGTTGGACTGGAGGAGGCTACACCTTC. It encodes CASWTGGGYTF.

V usage is TRBV19 and J usage is TRBJ1-2; no clear D. CDR1 is LNHDA, CDR2 SQIVND, per germline (reference sequence). V gave up 4 bases and J gave up 7 bases, with 7 bases separating them. The CDR3 runs 11 residues. The CDR3 region has the DNA TGTGCCAGTAGTAGGTTGAGTGGCTACACCTTC. Protein product: CASSRLSGYTF.

The table lists this clone with a few counts. This chain connects TRBV2 to TRBJ1-5, with TRBD1 identical over 9 bases. The germline V gene has CDR1 SNHLY and CDR2 FYNNEI. The trim removed 7 bases at V and 2 bases at J, leaving 6 bases unmatched. The CDR3 loop spans 15 amino acids. The CDR3 bases are TGTGCCAGCACCCGCCGGGACAGGGGCAATCAGCCCCAGCATTTT. This codes for CASTRRDRGNQPQHF.

This chain's CDR3 is CASSDNPWTGPNTGELFF. DNA of the CDR3: TGTGCCAGCAGCGACAATCCCTGGACAGGTCCCAACACCGGGGAGCTGTTTTTT. This chain uses TRBV9 with TRBJ2-2, with 7 positions matching TRBD1. The germline gives CDR1 SGDLS, CDR2 YYNGEE. This CDR3 has 18 amino acids. V dropped 3 bases and J dropped 2; count of bases not matched to a gene: 13.

The V call is TRBV5-1, the J call TRBJ1-1; a possible D gene is TRBD1 (5 bases). The V end was cut by 4 bases, the J end by 4 bases, with 11 bases between. This CDR3 is built from 13 residues. Germline V CDR1 and CDR2: SGHRS, YFSETQ. The CDR3 bases are TGCGCCAGCAGCGAGCCGGGGGGCACTGAAGCTTTCTTT. This codes for CASSEPGGTEAFF.

In this sample, this clone turned up once. The chain has TRBV5-4 and TRBJ1-1; D is unclear. The CDR3 has 15 residues. Germline assignment: CDR1 SGHNT and CDR2 YYREEE (reference sequence). The ends were cut back, 0 bases at V and 0 bases at J, with 9 bases in the middle. DNA for the CDR3: TGTGCCAGCAGCTTGGCCCCGGGGATGAACACTGAAGCTTTCTTT. Translating it yields CASSLAPGMNTEAFF.

This chain links TRBV6-1 with TRBJ1-3; tentatively, D is TRBD1 (5 bases). This CDR3 spans 15 amino acids. Germline CDR1 and CDR2: MNHNS and SASEGT. Between the trimmed V and J ends, which lost 6 bases and 3 bases, there was a span of 15 bases. CDR3 DNA: TGTGCCAGCAGCAGGGACTTAAGGCTTGGAAACACCATATATTTT. It codes for CASSRDLRLGNTIYF.

V usage is TRBV5-4 and J usage is TRBJ2-7, with TRBD1 matching 7 bases. CDR1 is SGHNT and CDR2 is YYREEE in the germline V gene (reference sequence). Trimming removed 4 bases from V and 0 bases from J; junction bases left unmatched: 4. This CDR3 contains 14 residues. CDR3 sequence: CASSPTGVSYEQYF. In nucleotides, the CDR3 is TGTGCCAGCAGCCCAACAGGGGTCTCCTACGAGCAGTACTTC.

This clone was seen a single time. The rearrangement uses TRBV11-2 and TRBJ2-7; D gene uncertain. Germline assignment: CDR1 SGHAT and CDR2 FQNNGV. V was pared by 0 bases and J by 6 bases, with 15 bases between. The CDR3 is 15 residues long. CDR3 sequence: CASSLDTGTTGEQYF. For the CDR3, the DNA is TGTGCCAGCAGCTTAGATACGGGTACTACTGGCGAGCAGTACTTC.

V and J are TRBV6-6 and TRBJ2-5; 8 bases are shared with TRBD1. CDR3 size: 16 residues. V dropped 2 bases and J dropped 1; count of bases not matched to a gene: 6. CDR1 MNHNY and CDR2 SVGAGI come from the germline V gene (reference sequence). Here the CDR3 reads CASSYPSGTGQETQYF. CDR3 nucleotide sequence: TGTGCCAGCAGTTACCCTTCCGGGACAGGCCAAGAGACCCAGTACTTC.

The rearrangement uses TRBV6-5 and TRBJ1-3; 7 bases map to TRBD1. The CDR3 totals 14 residues. The trim removed 6 bases at V and 2 bases at J, leaving 4 bases unmatched. Germline CDR1 MNHEY, CDR2 SVGAGI. CDR3 in amino acids: CASRRQGAGNTIYF. The CDR3 bases are TGTGCCAGCAGGAGACAGGGAGCTGGAAACACCATATATTTT.

This chain connects TRBV5-1 to TRBJ1-1; 8 bases agree with TRBD1. Germline CDR1 is SGHRS and CDR2 is YFSETQ. This CDR3 comprises 14 residues. V gave up 3 bases and J gave up 3 bases; unmatched junction bases: 4. The CDR3 spells CASSSRGQDTEAFF. For the CDR3, the DNA is TGCGCCAGCAGCTCCAGGGGGCAGGACACTGAAGCTTTCTTT.

This rearrangement joins TRBV11-2 to TRBJ2-7, with a possible D match to TRBD2 (5 bases). The CDR3 is 15 amino acids. V gave up 1 base and J gave up 2 bases, with 12 bases separating them. Germline V gives CDR1 SGHAT, CDR2 FQNNGV. The CDR3 here is CASSLGDSATYEQYF. CDR3 coding DNA: TGTGCCAGCAGCTTAGGAGATAGCGCGACCTACGAGCAGTACTTC.

CDR3: CASNRDDYGYTF. CDR3 coding DNA: TGTGCCAGTAACAGGGACGACTATGGCTACACCTTC. V gene TRBV19 combines with J gene TRBJ1-2; D is perhaps TRBD1 (6 bases). The germline V gene has CDR1 LNHDA and CDR2 SQIVND (reference sequence). The CDR3 totals 12 residues. V lost 7 bases to trimming and J lost 3 bases, with 9 bases between them. The full variable domain, rest sourced from reference TRBV19 and TRBJ1-2, is DGGITQSPKYLFRKEGQNVTLSCEQNLNHDAMYWYRQDPGQGLRLIYYSQIVNDFQKGDIAEGYSVSREKKESFPLTVTSAQKNPTAFYLCASNRDDYGYTFGSGTRLTVV.

The chain employs TRBV5-1 and TRBJ2-1, with D possibly TRBD2 on 6 matching bases. The germline V gene encodes CDR1 SGHRS and CDR2 YFSETQ. The CDR3 spans 11 residues. V was shortened by 6 bases and J by 15 bases, with 16 bases between the two germline ends. The CDR3 is CASMLGGTSFF. CDR3 nucleotide sequence: TGCGCCAGCATGCTGGGGGGTACATCGTTCTTC.

This clone was picked up one time. The chain is built from TRBV5-6 and TRBJ2-4, with D perhaps matching TRBD2 (5 bases). V gave up 2 bases and J gave up 4 bases, with 16 bases separating them. The CDR3 sequence is 16 residues long. Germline V gene data show CDR1 as SGHDT and CDR2 as YYEEEE. The CDR3 coding sequence is TGTGCCAGCAGCTTTTCTCTCCCCGGCGGGAAAAACATTCAGTACTTC. This translates into CASSFSLPGGKNIQYF.

The V and J genes are TRBV6-1 and TRBJ2-4, with no clear D. Trimming cost V 5 bases and J 7 bases, with 12 bases left between them. Germline V CDR1 and CDR2: MNHNS, SASEGT. There are 13 residues in the CDR3. The CDR3 here is CASSMTIFNIQYF. CDR3 nucleotide sequence: TGTGCCAGCAGTATGACAATTTTTAACATTCAGTACTTC.

The rearrangement links TRBV13 to TRBJ1-5, with D perhaps TRBD1 (6 bases). The CDR3 is made up of 15 amino acids. CDR1 is PRHDT and CDR2 is FYEKMQ in the germline V gene (reference sequence). V shed 0 bases and J shed 7 bases, with 13 bases lying between them. The CDR3 DNA reads as TGTGCCAGCAGCTTAGGGCGGGGGCGAGGGCAGCCCCAGCATTTT. Translating gives CASSLGRGRGQPQHF.

This chain connects TRBV7-3 to TRBJ2-1; D unclear. V lost 2 bases, J lost 0 bases, and 8 bases lay in between. This CDR3 is 15 amino acids long. In germline, CDR1 is SGHTA, CDR2 FQGTGA. In nucleotides, the CDR3 is TGTGCCAGCAGCTTAGGTTTGAGCTCCTACAATGAGCAGTTCTTC. Translating it yields CASSLGLSSYNEQFF.